Listed here are 16 T cell receptor beta chains from one sample, sequenced in a study of blood T cell repertoires in COVID-19 (dated by TCRdb to 2020 to 2022). Libraries were prepared through the immunoSEQ multiplex PCR assay. The table was pulled from immuneACCESS by TCRdb, which kept in-frame rearrangements only. Such tables lose some clones; where checked, under half of the loss comes from unresolved V genes, and the rest has no known cause. This sample is represented by approximately 200,000 clones; almost 90% of them were singletons. In total, the top ten clones hold around 2.9% of the sample. The source material was peripheral blood. These receptors were collected from an older woman with acute or convalescent COVID-19.

The rearrangement links TRBV27 to TRBJ2-7; TRBD1 agrees at 7 bases. J was trimmed by 0 bases and V by 8 bases; bases with no gene match: 4. The CDR3 is made up of 13 amino acids. Germline V gene sequence: CDR1 MNHEY, CDR2 SMNVEV (reference sequence). CDR3 coding DNA: TGTGCCAGCGCGAGACAGGGCTCCTACGAGCAGTACTTC. It codes for CASARQGSYEQYF.

The rearrangement joins TRBV2 to TRBJ2-3; TRBD2 aligns across 10 bases. The germline gives CDR1 SNHLY, CDR2 FYNNEI. There are 15 residues in the CDR3. The ends lost 10 bases at V and 0 bases at J; junction bases unmatched: 7. The CDR3 nucleotides are TGTGCCACCGAGCGGGAGGGCCTTAGCACAGATACGCAGTATTTT. Amino acid sequence: CATEREGLSTDTQYF.

The chain recombines TRBV10-3 with TRBJ1-3; 7 bases fit TRBD1. V was pared by 0 bases and J by 4 bases, with 6 bases of the junction left unmatched. CDR1 is ENHRY and CDR2 is SYGVKD in the germline V gene. There are 16 residues in the CDR3. This chain's CDR3 is CAISESTGFGGNTIYF. CDR3 coding DNA: TGTGCCATCAGTGAGTCGACAGGGTTCGGGGGAAACACCATATATTTT.

This sequence joins TRBV7-9 and TRBJ2-2; weak D call: TRBD1 (6 bases). The CDR3 is 15 residues long. Looked up from germline, CDR1 is SEHNR and CDR2 is FQNEAQ (reference sequence). V was shortened by 0 bases and J by 4 bases, with 9 bases between the two germline ends. As DNA, the CDR3 is TGTGCCAGCAGCTTAGCGCCCAGGGGCACCGGGGAGCTGTTTTTT. Translated: CASSLAPRGTGELFF.

The rearrangement joins TRBV29-1 to TRBJ1-1; tentatively, D is TRBD1 (5 bases). The V gene's germline CDR1 is SQVTM and CDR2 ANQGSEA. This CDR3 spans 13 amino acids. V lost 7 bases, J lost 4 bases, and 16 bases lay in between. CDR3 sequence: CSGERGTGTEAFF. The DNA of the CDR3 is TGCAGCGGGGAGCGGGGGACGGGCACTGAAGCTTTCTTT.

This rearrangement joins TRBV18 to TRBJ2-4, with TRBD1 identical over 9 bases. The junction had 7 bases not matched to a gene; V was cut back by 6 bases and J by 7 bases. Per germline, CDR1 KGHSH and CDR2 LQKENI. The length of the CDR3 is 14 residues. The CDR3 reads CASSPWTGENIQYF. The CDR3 bases are TGTGCCAGCTCCCCCTGGACAGGGGAGAACATTCAGTACTTC.

This sequence joins TRBV5-1 and TRBJ2-1; TRBD2 matches at 9 bases. With 4 bases clipped from V and 5 bases from J, the junction kept 7 bases outside the gene matches. Germline V CDR1 and CDR2: SGHRS, YFSETQ. CDR3 length equals 15 residues. The CDR3 nucleotides are TGCGCCAGCAGCCGGGGGACTAGCACAAACAATGAGCAGTTCTTC. Protein product: CASSRGTSTNNEQFF.

The chain is built from TRBV5-6 and TRBJ1-4; 8 positions agree with TRBD1. This CDR3 is built from 17 residues. The germline CDR1 and CDR2 sequences are SGHDT and YYEEEE. J was trimmed by 8 bases and V by 2 bases; bases with no gene match: 14. The CDR3 nucleotides read TGTGCCAGCAGCTTCCGGACAGGGAGGGTCGGAGACGAAAAACTGTTTTTT. Translating it yields CASSFRTGRVGDEKLFF.

The chain is built from TRBV18 and TRBJ2-1; tentatively, D is TRBD2 (6 bases). Trimming removed 4 bases at V and 8 bases at J, with 12 bases between. The CDR3 extends over 13 amino acids. The V gene's germline CDR1 is KGHSH and CDR2 LQKENI. The CDR3: CASSLSGSDEQFF. DNA of the CDR3: TGTGCCAGCTCACTTAGCGGTAGTGATGAGCAGTTCTTC.

The V gene is TRBV2, the J gene TRBJ2-7; TRBD1 is a possible D gene (5 bases). Germline V CDR1 and CDR2: SNHLY, FYNNEI. V shed 4 bases and J shed 4 bases, with 11 bases lying between them. This CDR3 has 13 amino acids. CDR3 in DNA: TGTGCCAGCAGTGCGGGCAGGGCATACGAGCAGTACTTC. Protein: CASSAGRAYEQYF.

This chain links TRBV11-2 with TRBJ2-1; 13 positions agree with TRBD2. The CDR3 sequence is 13 residues long. Unmatched junction bases numbered 6, after V lost 7 bases and J lost 12 bases. Germline values: CDR1 SGHAT, CDR2 FQNNGV. CDR3 nucleotide sequence: TGTGCCAGCAAACTAGCGGGGGGGCTTGGGCAGTTCTTC. It yields the protein CASKLAGGLGQFF.

V usage is TRBV9 and J usage is TRBJ2-6, with 8 nucleotides matching TRBD2. CDR3 length equals 16 residues. Per germline, CDR1 SGDLS and CDR2 YYNGEE. Trimming took 0 bases from V and 2 from J; bases not matched to a gene: 1. DNA for the CDR3: TGTGCCAGCAGCGTAGCGGGAGGGACTGGGGCCAACGTCCTGACTTTC. This codes for CASSVAGGTGANVLTF.

The chain carries TRBV19 and TRBJ2-5; 9 bases match TRBD1. Per germline, CDR1 LNHDA and CDR2 SQIVND (reference sequence). CDR3 size: 16 residues. The trim removed 6 bases at V and 10 bases at J, leaving 18 bases unmatched. The CDR3 sequence: CASRGHGTGTREVQYF. CDR3 DNA sequence: TGTGCCAGTAGAGGTCATGGGACAGGGACCAGGGAGGTCCAGTACTTC.

The V gene is TRBV3-1 (or the pseudogene TRBV3-2), the J gene TRBJ2-1; D is unclear. This CDR3 contains 16 residues. The germline CDR1 and CDR2 sequences are LGHDT and YNNKEL (reference sequence). V shed 1 base and J shed 2 bases, with 12 bases lying between them. The CDR3 sequence: CASSQVGAVAYNEQFF. CDR3 DNA sequence: TGTGCCAGCAGCCAAGTAGGCGCGGTAGCCTACAATGAGCAGTTCTTC.

J is TRBJ1-4 and V is TRBV27; possible D gene TRBD1, 6 bases. The germline V gene has CDR1 MNHEY and CDR2 SMNVEV (reference sequence). CDR3 length: 16 amino acids. Trimming took 5 bases from V and 5 from J, leaving 18 bases between them. CDR3 bases: TGTGCCAGCAGTGGGCGGGCAGGGGCCTGGAATGAAAAACTGTTTTTT. Residues: CASSGRAGAWNEKLFF.

The chain carries TRBV7-9 and TRBJ1-6; TRBD1 matches 8 bases. This CDR3 is built from 15 residues. V was pared by 5 bases and J by 7 bases, with 7 bases of the junction left unmatched. Per the germline V gene, CDR1 is SEHNR and CDR2 is FQNEAQ (reference sequence). This CDR3 reads CASSHGQGGNSPLHF. The CDR3 DNA reads TGTGCCAGCAGCCACGGACAGGGAGGGAATTCACCCCTCCACTTT.